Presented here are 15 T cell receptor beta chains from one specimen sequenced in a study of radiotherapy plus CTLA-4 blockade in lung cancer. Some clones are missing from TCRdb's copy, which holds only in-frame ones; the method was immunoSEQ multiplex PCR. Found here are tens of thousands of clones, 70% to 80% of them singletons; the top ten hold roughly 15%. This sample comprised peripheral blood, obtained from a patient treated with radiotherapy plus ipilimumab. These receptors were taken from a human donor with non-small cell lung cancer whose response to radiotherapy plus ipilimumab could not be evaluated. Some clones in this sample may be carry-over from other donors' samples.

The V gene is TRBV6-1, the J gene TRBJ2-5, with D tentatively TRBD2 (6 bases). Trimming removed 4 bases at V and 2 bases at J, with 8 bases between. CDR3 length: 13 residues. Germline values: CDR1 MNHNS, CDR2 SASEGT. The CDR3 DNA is TGTGCCAGCAGTGTCGGGACTCAAGAGACCCAGTACTTC. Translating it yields CASSVGTQETQYF.

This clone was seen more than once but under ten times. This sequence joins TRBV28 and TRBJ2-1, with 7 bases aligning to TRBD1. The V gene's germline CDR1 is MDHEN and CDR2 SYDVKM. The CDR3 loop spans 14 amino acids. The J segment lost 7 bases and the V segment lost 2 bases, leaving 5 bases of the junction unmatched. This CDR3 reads CASSLGTGANEQFF. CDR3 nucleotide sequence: TGTGCCAGCAGTTTAGGAACAGGGGCTAATGAGCAGTTCTTC.

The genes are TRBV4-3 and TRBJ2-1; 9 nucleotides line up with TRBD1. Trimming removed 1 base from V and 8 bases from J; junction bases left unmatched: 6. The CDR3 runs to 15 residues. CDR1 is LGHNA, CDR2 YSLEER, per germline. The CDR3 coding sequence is TGCGCCAGCAGCCAAGGCGGGACAGGGAGCGATGAGCAGTTCTTC. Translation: CASSQGGTGSDEQFF.

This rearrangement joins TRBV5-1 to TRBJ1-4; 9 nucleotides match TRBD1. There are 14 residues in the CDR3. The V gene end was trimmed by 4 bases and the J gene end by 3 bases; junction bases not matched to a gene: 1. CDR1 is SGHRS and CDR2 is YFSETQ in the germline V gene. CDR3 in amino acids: CASSRDRANEKLFF. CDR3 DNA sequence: TGCGCCAGCAGCCGGGACAGGGCTAATGAAAAACTGTTTTTT.

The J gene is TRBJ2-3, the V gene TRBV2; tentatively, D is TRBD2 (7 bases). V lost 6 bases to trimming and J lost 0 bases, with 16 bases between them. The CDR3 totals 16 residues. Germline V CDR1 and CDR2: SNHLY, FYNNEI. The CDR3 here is CASRGEGGASTDTQYF. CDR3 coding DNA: TGTGCCAGCAGGGGAGAGGGGGGGGCAAGCACAGATACGCAGTATTTT.

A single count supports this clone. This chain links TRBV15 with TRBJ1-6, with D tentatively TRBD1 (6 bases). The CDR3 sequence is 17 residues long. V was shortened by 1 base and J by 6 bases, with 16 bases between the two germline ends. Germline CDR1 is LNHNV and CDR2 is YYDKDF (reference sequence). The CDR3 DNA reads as TGTGCCACCAGCAGAGTCAAGGGGGTACTAATTAATTCACCCCTCCACTTT. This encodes CATSRVKGVLINSPLHF.

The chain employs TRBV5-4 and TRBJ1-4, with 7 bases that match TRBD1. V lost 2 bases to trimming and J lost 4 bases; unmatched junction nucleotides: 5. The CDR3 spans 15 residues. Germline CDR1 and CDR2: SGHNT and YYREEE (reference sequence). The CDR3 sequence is CASSFGGQNNEKLFF. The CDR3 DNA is TGTGCCAGCAGCTTCGGGGGACAGAATAATGAAAAACTGTTTTTT.

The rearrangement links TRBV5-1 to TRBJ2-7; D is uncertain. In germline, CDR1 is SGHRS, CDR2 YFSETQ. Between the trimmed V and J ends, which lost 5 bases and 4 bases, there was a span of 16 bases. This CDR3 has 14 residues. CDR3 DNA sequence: TGCGCCAGCAGTCCCTTTAGTTCTAATTACGAGCAGTACTTC. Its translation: CASSPFSSNYEQYF.

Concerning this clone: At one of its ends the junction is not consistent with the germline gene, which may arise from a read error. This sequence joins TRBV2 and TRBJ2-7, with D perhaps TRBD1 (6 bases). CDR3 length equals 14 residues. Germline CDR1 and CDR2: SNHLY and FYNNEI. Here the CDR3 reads CASSEVTGNYEQYF. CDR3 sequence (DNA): TGTGCCAGCAGCGAAGTCACAGGGAATTACGAGCAGTACTTC.

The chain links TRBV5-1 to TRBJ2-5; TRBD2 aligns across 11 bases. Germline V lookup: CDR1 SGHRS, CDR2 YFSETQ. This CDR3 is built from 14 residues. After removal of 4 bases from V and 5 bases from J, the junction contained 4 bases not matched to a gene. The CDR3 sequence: CASSGASGGETQYF. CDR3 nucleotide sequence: TGCGCCAGCAGCGGTGCTAGCGGGGGGGAGACCCAGTACTTC.

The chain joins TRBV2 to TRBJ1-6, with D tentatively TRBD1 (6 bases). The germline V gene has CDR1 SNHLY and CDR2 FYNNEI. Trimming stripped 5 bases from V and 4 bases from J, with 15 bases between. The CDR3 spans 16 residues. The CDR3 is CASSPAAGAYNSPLHF. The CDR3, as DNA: TGTGCCAGCAGTCCAGCCGCAGGGGCGTATAATTCACCCCTCCACTTT.

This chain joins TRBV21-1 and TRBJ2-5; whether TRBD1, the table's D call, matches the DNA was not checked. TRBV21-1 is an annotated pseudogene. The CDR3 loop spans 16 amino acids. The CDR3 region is CATSRDRDGVQETQYF. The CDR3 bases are TGTGCCACCAGCCGGGACAGGGATGGTGTCCAAGAGACCCAGTACTTC.

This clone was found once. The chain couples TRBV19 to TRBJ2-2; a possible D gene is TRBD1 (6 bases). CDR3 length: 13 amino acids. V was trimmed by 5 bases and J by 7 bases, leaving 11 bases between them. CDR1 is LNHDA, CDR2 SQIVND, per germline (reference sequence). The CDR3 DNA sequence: TGTGCCAGTAGTCCCTGGGACAACGGGGAGCTGTTTTTT. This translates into CASSPWDNGELFF.

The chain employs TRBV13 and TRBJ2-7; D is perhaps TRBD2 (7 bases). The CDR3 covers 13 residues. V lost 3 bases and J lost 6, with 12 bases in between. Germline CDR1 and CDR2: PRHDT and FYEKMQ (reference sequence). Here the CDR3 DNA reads TGTGCCAGCAGCTTGTCGGGGGGCCTCGAGCAGTACTTC. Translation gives CASSLSGGLEQYF.

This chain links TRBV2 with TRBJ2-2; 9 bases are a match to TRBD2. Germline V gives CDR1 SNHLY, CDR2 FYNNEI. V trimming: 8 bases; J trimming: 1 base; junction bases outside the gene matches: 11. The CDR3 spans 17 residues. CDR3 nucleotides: TGTGCCAGCCAGAGAGGGGGACTAGCAGGGAACACCGGGGAGCTGTTTTTT. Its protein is CASQRGGLAGNTGELFF.